This TCR beta chain came from a study of graft-versus-host responses after intestinal transplantation. With regard to this clone: The antigen is unknown.

Per germline, CDR1 MNHNS and CDR2 SASEGT. With V trimmed by 5 bases and J by 2 bases, 8 bases remained unmatched. The CDR3 contains 15 residues. General study findings and limits: GvH clones appeared in recipient marrow, some first in ileum or blood.

Sequencing used immunoSEQ multiplex PCR; TCRdb keeps in-frame clones, though not all of them. The sample consists of about 98,000 clones, 86% of them appearing once. J is TRBJ2-5 and V is TRBV6-1; the match to TRBD1 covers 7 bases. The material was PBMCs, obtained 255 days after intestinal transplant. This sequence originates from a human patient who received an intestinal transplant, so some T cells may come from the graft donor. The CDR3 nucleotides are TGTGCCAGCAGTCTCCGGGACAGCCCTCAAGAGACCCAGTACTTC. Translation gives CASSLRDSPQETQYF.